The text below deals with one T cell receptor beta chain. This sample stems from a study of cytomegalovirus exposure and HLA in healthy donors. J lost 1 base, V lost 5 bases, and 4 bases had no gene match. Germline V gene lookup returns CDR1 SEHNR and CDR2 FQNEAQ (reference sequence). The CDR3 runs to 14 residues. In the PCR, 60 Vbeta and 13 Jbeta primers were used. Profiled with immunoSEQ multiplex PCR; TCRdb holds only in-frame clones, not every one. The sample has fewer than 90,000 clones, around four fifths seen once; the top ten hold about 9.5%. This TCR was recovered from a man aged 25-45 years in good health and CMV-seropositive. The chain couples TRBV7-9 to TRBJ1-1; 7 bases align to TRBD1. The sequencing sample was made of PBMCs. CDR3 sequence reads: CASSPGQRNTEAFF. The CDR3 nucleotides are TGTGCCAGCAGCCCGGGACAGAGGAACACTGAAGCTTTCTTT.